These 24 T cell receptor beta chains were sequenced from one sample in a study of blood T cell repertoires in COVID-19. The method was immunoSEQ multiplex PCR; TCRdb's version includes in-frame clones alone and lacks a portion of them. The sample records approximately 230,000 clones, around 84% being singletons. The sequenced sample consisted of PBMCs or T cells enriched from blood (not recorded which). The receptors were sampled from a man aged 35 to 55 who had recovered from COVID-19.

CDR3 coding DNA: TGTGCCAGTACCTCCTTCTTCGGGGGGGCGTCTACCAATGAGCAGTTCTTC. As protein: CASTSFFGGASTNEQFF. The chain has TRBV19 and TRBJ2-1, with TRBD2 matching over 8 bases. This CDR3 region has 17 residues. V shed 7 bases and J 6 bases; nucleotides not matched to a gene: 17. CDR1 and CDR2 (germline): LNHDA, SQIVND (reference sequence).

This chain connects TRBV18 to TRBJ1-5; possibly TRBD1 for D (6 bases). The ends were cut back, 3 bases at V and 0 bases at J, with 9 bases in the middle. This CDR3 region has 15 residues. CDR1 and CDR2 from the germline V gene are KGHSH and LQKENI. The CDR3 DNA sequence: TGTGCCAGCTCACCGTCAGGGGTTAGCAATCAGCCCCAGCATTTT. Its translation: CASSPSGVSNQPQHF.

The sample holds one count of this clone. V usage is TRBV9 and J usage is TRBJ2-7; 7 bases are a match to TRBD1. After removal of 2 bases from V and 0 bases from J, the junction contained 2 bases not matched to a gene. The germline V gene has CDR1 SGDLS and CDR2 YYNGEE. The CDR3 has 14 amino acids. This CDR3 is CASSVRDSSYEQYF. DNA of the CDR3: TGTGCCAGCAGCGTTCGGGACAGCTCCTACGAGCAGTACTTC. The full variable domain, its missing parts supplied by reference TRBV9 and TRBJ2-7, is DSGVTQTPKHLITATGQRVTLRCSPRSGDLSVYWYQQSLDQGLQFLIQYYNGEERAKGNILERFSAQQFPDLHSELNLSSLELGDSALYFCASSVRDSSYEQYFGPGTRLTVT.

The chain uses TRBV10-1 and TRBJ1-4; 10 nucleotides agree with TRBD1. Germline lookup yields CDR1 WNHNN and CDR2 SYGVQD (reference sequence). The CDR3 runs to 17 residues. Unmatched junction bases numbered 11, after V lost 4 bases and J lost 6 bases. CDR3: CASSGGVLGTGDEKLFF. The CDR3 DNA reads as TGCGCCAGCAGTGGGGGGGTGTTAGGGACAGGGGATGAAAAACTGTTTTTT.

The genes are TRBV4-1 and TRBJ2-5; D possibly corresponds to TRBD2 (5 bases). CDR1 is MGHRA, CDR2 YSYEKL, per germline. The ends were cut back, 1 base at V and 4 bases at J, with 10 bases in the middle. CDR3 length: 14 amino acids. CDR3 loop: CASSQVILAETQYF. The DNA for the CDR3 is TGCGCCAGCAGCCAAGTAATTCTAGCAGAGACCCAGTACTTC.

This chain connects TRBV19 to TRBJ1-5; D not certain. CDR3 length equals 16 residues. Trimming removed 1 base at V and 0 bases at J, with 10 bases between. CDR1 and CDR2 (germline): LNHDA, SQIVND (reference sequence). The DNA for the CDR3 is TGTGCCAGTAGTATAGTGCGGCAACATAGCAATCAGCCCCAGCATTTT. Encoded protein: CASSIVRQHSNQPQHF.

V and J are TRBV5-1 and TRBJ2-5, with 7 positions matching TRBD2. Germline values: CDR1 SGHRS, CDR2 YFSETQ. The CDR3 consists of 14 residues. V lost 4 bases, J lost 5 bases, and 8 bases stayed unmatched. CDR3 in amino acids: CASSRTSASETQYF. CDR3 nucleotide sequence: TGCGCCAGCAGCCGAACTAGCGCCTCCGAGACCCAGTACTTC.

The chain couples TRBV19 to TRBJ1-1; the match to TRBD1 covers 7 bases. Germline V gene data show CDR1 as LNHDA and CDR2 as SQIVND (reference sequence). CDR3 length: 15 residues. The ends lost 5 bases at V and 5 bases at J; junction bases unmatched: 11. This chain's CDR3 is CASSASGTVGTEAFF. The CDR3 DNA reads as TGTGCCAGTAGTGCCTCCGGGACAGTGGGAACTGAAGCTTTCTTT. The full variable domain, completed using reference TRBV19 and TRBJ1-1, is DGGITQSPKYLFRKEGQNVTLSCEQNLNHDAMYWYRQDPGQGLRLIYYSQIVNDFQKGDIAEGYSVSREKKESFPLTVTSAQKNPTAFYLCASSASGTVGTEAFFGQGTRLTVV.

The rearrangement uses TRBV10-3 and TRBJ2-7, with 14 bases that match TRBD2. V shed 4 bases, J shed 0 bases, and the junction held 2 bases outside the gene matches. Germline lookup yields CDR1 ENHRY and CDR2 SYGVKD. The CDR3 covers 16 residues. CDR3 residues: CAISGTSGRSSYEQYF. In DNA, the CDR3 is TGTGCCATCAGTGGGACTAGCGGGAGGAGCTCCTACGAGCAGTACTTC.

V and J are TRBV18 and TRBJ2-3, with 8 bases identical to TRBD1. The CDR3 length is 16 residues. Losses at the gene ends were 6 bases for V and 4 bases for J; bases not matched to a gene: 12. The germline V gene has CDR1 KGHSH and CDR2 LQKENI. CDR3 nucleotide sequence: TGTGCCAGCTCCTTATCGGACAGGGATGGGTCAGATACGCAGTATTTT. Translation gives CASSLSDRDGSDTQYF.

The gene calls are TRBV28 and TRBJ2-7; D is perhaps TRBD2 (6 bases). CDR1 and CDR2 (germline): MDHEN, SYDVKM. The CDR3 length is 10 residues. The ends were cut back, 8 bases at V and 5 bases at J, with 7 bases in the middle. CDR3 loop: CASSGDEQYF. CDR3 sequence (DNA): TGTGCCAGCTCGGGAGACGAGCAGTACTTC.

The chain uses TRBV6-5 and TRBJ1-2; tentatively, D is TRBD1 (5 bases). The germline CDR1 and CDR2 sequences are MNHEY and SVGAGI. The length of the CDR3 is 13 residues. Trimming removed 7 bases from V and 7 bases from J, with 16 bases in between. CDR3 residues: CASMGLNGGGYTF. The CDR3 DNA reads TGTGCCAGCATGGGACTAAACGGGGGTGGCTACACCTTC.

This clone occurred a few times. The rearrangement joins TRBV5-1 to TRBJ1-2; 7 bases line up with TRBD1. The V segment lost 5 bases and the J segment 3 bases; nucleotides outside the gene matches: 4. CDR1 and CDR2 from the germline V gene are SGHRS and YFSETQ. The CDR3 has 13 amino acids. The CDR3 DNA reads TGCGCCAGCAGAGTCAGGGGGGACTATGGCTACACCTTC. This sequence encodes CASRVRGDYGYTF.

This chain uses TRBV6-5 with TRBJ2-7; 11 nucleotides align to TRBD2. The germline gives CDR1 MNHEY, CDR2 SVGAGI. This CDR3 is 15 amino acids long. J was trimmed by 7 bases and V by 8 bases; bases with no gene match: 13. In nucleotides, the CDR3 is TGTGCCAGCTTAACTAGCGGGAGTCCTATAGATGAGCAGTACTTC. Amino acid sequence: CASLTSGSPIDEQYF.

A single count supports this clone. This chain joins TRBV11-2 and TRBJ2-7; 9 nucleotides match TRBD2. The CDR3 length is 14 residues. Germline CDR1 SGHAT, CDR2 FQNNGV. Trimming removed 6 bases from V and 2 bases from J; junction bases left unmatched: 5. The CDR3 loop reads CASRAIAGAYEQYF. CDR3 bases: TGTGCCAGCAGAGCCATAGCGGGGGCCTACGAGCAGTACTTC.

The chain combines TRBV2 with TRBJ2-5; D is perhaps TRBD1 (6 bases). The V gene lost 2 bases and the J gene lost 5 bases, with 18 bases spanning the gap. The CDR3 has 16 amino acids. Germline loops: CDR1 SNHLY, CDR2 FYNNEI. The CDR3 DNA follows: TGTGCCAGCAGTGAACGAGGGGACACGATTTGGGAGACCCAGTACTTC. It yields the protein CASSERGDTIWETQYF.

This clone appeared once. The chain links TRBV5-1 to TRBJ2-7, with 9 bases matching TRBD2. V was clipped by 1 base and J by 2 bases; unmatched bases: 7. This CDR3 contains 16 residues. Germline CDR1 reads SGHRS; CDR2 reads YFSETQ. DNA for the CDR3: TGCGCCAGCAGCTTGTCAGCTAGCGGGACGGCCTACGAGCAGTACTTC. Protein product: CASSLSASGTAYEQYF.

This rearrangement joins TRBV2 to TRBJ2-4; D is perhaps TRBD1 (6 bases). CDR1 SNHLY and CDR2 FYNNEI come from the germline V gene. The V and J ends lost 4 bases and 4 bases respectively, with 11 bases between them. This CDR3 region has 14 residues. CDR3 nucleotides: TGTGCCAGCAGTGGTTTTGGACAGAAAAACATTCAGTACTTC. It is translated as CASSGFGQKNIQYF.

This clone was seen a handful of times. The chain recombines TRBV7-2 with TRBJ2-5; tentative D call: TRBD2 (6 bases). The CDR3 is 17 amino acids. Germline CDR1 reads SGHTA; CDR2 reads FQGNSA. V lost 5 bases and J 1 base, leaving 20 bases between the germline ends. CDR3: CASSPPVVIGGQETQYF. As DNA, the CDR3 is TGTGCCAGCAGCCCCCCGGTGGTAATCGGGGGCCAAGAGACCCAGTACTTC.

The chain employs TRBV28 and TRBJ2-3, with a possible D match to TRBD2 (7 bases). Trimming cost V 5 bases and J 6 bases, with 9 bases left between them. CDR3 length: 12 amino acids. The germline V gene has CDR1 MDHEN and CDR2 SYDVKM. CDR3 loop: CASSPGGDTQYF. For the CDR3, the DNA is TGTGCCAGCAGTCCGGGGGGCGATACGCAGTATTTT.

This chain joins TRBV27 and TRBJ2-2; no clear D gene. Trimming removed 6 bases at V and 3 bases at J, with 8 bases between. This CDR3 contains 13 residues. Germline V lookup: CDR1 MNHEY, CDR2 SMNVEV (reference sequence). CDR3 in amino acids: CASRLFDTGELFF. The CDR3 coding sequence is TGTGCCAGCAGACTGTTCGACACCGGGGAGCTGTTTTTT.

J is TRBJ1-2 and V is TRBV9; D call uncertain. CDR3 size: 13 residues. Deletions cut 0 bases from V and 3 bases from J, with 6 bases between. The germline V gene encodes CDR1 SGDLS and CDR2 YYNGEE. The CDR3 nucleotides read TGTGCCAGCAGCGTAGATTCAGACTATGGCTACACCTTC. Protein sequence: CASSVDSDYGYTF.

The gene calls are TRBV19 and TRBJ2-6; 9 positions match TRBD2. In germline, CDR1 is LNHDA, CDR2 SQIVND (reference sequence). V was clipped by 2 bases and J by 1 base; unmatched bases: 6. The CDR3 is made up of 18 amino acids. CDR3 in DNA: TGTGCCAGTAGTATATCAGCGGGGGGAGAGTCTGGGGCCAACGTCCTGACTTTC. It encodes CASSISAGGESGANVLTF. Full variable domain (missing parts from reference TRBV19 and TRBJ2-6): DGGITQSPKYLFRKEGQNVTLSCEQNLNHDAMYWYRQDPGQGLRLIYYSQIVNDFQKGDIAEGYSVSREKKESFPLTVTSAQKNPTAFYLCASSISAGGESGANVLTFGAGSRLTVL.

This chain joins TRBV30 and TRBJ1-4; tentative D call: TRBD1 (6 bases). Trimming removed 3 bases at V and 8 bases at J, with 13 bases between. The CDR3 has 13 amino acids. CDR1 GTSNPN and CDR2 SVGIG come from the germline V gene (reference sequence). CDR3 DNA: TGTGCCTGGAGCCAAATTACAGGGGAAAAACTGTTTTTT. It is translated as CAWSQITGEKLFF.